This entry describes one T cell receptor (beta chain). Participant-reported clinical history was the basis for cohort assignment. Some clones are missing from TCRdb's copy, which holds only in-frame ones; the method was immunoSEQ multiplex PCR. Of 350,000 to 400,000 clones listed, around 87% are singletons. This sample was taken from a study of blood T cell repertoires in COVID-19. Study at large: Sources were T cells, B-cell-depleted T cells, or PBMCs; the material itself was cDNA or gDNA.

V shed 0 bases, J shed 9 bases, and the junction held 3 bases outside the gene matches. The CDR3 contains 15 residues. CDR1 MNHEY and CDR2 SMNVEV come from the germline V gene (reference sequence). Material for sequencing was PBMCs or T cells enriched from blood (not recorded which). The J gene is TRBJ2-1, the V gene TRBV27, with 12 bases lining up with TRBD2. This sequence was found in a man aged 35 to 55 in a cohort exposed to, infected with or recovered from COVID-19 (not recorded which). The CDR3 here is CASSLSRLAGVEQFF. Written as DNA, the CDR3 is TGTGCCAGCAGTTTATCTCGACTAGCGGGAGTTGAGCAGTTCTTC.